The clone carrying this T cell receptor beta chain was detected only a few times. Its antigen is currently unknown. V lost 2 bases to trimming and J lost 4 bases; unmatched junction nucleotides: 4. Germline V gives CDR1 MDHEN, CDR2 SYDVKM. The CDR3 contains 17 residues. This entry belongs to a study of cytomegalovirus exposure and HLA in healthy donors. With 60 Vbeta and 13 Jbeta primers, the PCR was carried out. Generated by immunoSEQ multiplex PCR, the TCRdb table keeps only in-frame clones and is missing some. The sample yields about 140,000 clones, around 80% seen once. Points from the study as a whole: CMV antigen specificity was confirmed in vitro for a few CMV-associated chains. A missense variant in DCLRE1C was later tied to TCR beta V- and J-gene trimming. 164 TCR beta chains were listed as cytomegalovirus-associated. Highly shared variants forming one cluster were likely a sequencing artifact.

Source material: PBMCs. The sequence was collected from a man aged 25 to 40 in good health. The chain joins TRBV28 to TRBJ2-2; 13 bases map to TRBD2. This chain's CDR3 is CASSLAGLAGATGELFF. The CDR3 nucleotides are TGTGCCAGCAGTTTAGCCGGACTAGCGGGAGCCACCGGGGAGCTGTTTTTT.